The 10 T cell receptor beta chains reported below all come from one sample, sequenced in a study of blood T cell repertoires in COVID-19. Assay: immunoSEQ multiplex PCR; the TCRdb copy retains only in-frame clones and omits some. This sample has over 150,000 clones; about 90% occur once, and the top ten carry about 0.55%. The specimen was peripheral blood. The origin of the receptors is a man between 50 and 59 years old with acute or convalescent COVID-19.

The chain couples TRBV6-6 to TRBJ1-6; 8 bases are shared with TRBD1. The V gene's germline CDR1 is MNHNY and CDR2 SVGAGI (reference sequence). The CDR3 sequence is 16 residues long. V shed 6 bases and J 6 bases; nucleotides not matched to a gene: 10. This CDR3 is CASRWTGIISNSPLHF. CDR3 nucleotide sequence: TGTGCCAGCAGGTGGACAGGGATTATCAGTAATTCACCCCTCCACTTT.

The chain employs TRBV27 and TRBJ2-5; 16 bases are a match to TRBD2. This CDR3 contains 24 residues. The V gene's germline CDR1 is MNHEY and CDR2 SMNVEV (reference sequence). V was clipped by 0 bases and J by 0 bases; unmatched bases: 19. The chain's CDR3 is CASSLSPNPVPGLAGGTYQETQYF. For the CDR3, the DNA is TGTGCCAGCAGTTTATCCCCCAACCCCGTACCGGGACTAGCGGGAGGGACGTACCAAGAGACCCAGTACTTC.

The chain carries TRBV20-1 and TRBJ2-1; 10 nucleotides match TRBD2. Looked up from germline, CDR1 is DFQATT and CDR2 is SNEGSKA (reference sequence). Losses at the gene ends were 3 bases for V and 7 bases for J; bases not matched to a gene: 9. The CDR3 consists of 15 residues. CDR3: CSASWGSGRRNEQFF. The CDR3 nucleotides are TGCAGTGCTAGTTGGGGTAGCGGGAGGCGTAATGAGCAGTTCTTC.

The chain joins TRBV6-4 to TRBJ2-2; D ambiguous. V was trimmed by 4 bases and J by 3 bases, leaving 12 bases between them. Germline V gene sequence: CDR1 MRHNA, CDR2 SNTAGT. The CDR3 sequence is 15 residues long. The DNA for the CDR3 is TGTGCCAGCAGTGCTCATGACTCCTACACCGGGGAGCTGTTTTTT. Its translation: CASSAHDSYTGELFF.

The chain has TRBV25-1 and TRBJ1-4, with 9 bases that match TRBD1. Germline V gene sequence: CDR1 MGHDK, CDR2 SYGVNS. The CDR3 totals 14 residues. Trimming removed 5 bases from V and 8 bases from J; junction bases left unmatched: 6. The CDR3 DNA follows: TGTGCCAGCAGTCCGGGACAGGGCAGGGAAAAACTGTTTTTT. It is translated as CASSPGQGREKLFF.

The chain links TRBV5-1 to TRBJ1-3, with unresolved D. Trimming cost V 0 bases and J 0 bases, with 10 bases left between them. This CDR3 spans 16 amino acids. In germline, CDR1 is SGHRS, CDR2 YFSETQ. CDR3 sequence: CASSLVPGASGNTIYF. In DNA, the CDR3 is TGCGCCAGCAGCTTGGTTCCGGGAGCCTCTGGAAACACCATATATTTT.

The rearrangement links TRBV7-2 to TRBJ1-5; TRBD1 agrees at 7 bases. Germline lookup yields CDR1 SGHTA and CDR2 FQGNSA. The V segment lost 1 base and the J segment 1 base; nucleotides outside the gene matches: 4. The length of the CDR3 is 16 residues. DNA for the CDR3: TGTGCCAGCAGCTTAGAGACAGGGAGGAGCAATCAGCCCCAGCATTTT. Protein: CASSLETGRSNQPQHF.

This clone has only one observation. The rearrangement uses TRBV2 and TRBJ2-3; possible D gene TRBD1, 5 bases. Looked up from germline, CDR1 is SNHLY and CDR2 is FYNNEI. There are 15 residues in the CDR3. The V gene lost 2 bases and the J gene lost 3 bases, with 12 bases spanning the gap. CDR3 in amino acids: CASSEQGIGTDTQYF. CDR3 bases: TGTGCCAGCAGTGAACAGGGTATTGGGACAGATACGCAGTATTTT.

The genes are TRBV2 and TRBJ1-5, with TRBD1 identical over 11 bases. With 1 base clipped from V and 6 bases from J, the junction kept 2 bases outside the gene matches. The CDR3 totals 15 residues. Per germline, CDR1 SNHLY and CDR2 FYNNEI. CDR3 nucleotide sequence: TGTGCCAGCAGTGAAGGGACAGGGGGCGGTCAGCCCCAGCATTTT. It is translated as CASSEGTGGGQPQHF.

V and J are TRBV6-5 and TRBJ2-1; 14 bases align to TRBD2. After removal of 6 bases from V and 9 bases from J, the junction contained 4 bases not matched to a gene. The CDR3 has 14 residues. Germline CDR1 and CDR2: MNHEY and SVGAGI. For the CDR3, the DNA is TGTGCCAGCAGGGGACTAGCGGGAGTCCTTGAGCAGTTCTTC. Translation gives CASRGLAGVLEQFF.